The subject of this entry is one T cell receptor (beta chain). CDR1 is MNHEY and CDR2 is SMNVEV in the germline V gene (reference sequence). V lost 3 bases to trimming and J lost 6 bases, with 12 bases between them. The CDR3 contains 14 residues. The method was immunoSEQ multiplex PCR; TCRdb's version includes in-frame clones alone and lacks a portion of them. Here the sample spans 600,000 or so clones, about 95% being singletons. This record comes from a study of shared clonotypes between healthy human individuals. CD45RO-negative CD8 cells positively selected for CCR7 made up the naive population, which excluded terminally differentiated effector memory CD45RA+ cells.

The sequenced sample consisted of naive CD8+ T cells sorted from blood. The chain recombines TRBV27 with TRBJ1-5; perhaps TRBD1 as D (6 bases). The sequence derives from a woman in her twenties or thirties in good health. CDR3 bases: TGTGCCAGCAGTTTCGGCAGGGGCGGTCAGCCCCAGCATTTT. It translates to CASSFGRGGQPQHF.